These 21 T cell receptor beta chains were all obtained from the same sample, sequenced in a study of T cell repertoires in cytomegalovirus infection. TCRdb re-derived calls from the reads in MiXCR, one entry per CDR3 protein. The sample carries roughly 46,000 distinct CDR3 sequences, under 20% recorded once. Antigens of these TCRs are unknown. Sample: CD8+ T cells from cultured PBMCs, taken from culture after CMV antigen stimulation. The origin of the receptors is a human donor in good health (CMV status not recorded). Some clones in this sample may be carry-over from other donors' samples.

This clonotype appeared many times. V usage is TRBV5-8 and J usage is TRBJ1-6; D might be TRBD1 (6 bases). Trimming took off 4 bases at V and 8 bases at J, with 13 bases between the two ends. CDR3 size: 14 residues. Per germline, CDR1 SGHTS and CDR2 YDEGEE. CDR3 region: CASSAQGGYSPLHF. The CDR3 DNA reads TGTGCCAGCAGCGCACAGGGCGGATATTCACCCCTCCACTTT.

In its sample, this clonotype was seen a few times. The chain is built from TRBV20-1 and TRBJ2-3; tentative D call: TRBD1 (5 bases). V lost 0 bases, J lost 4 bases, and 14 bases lay in between. This CDR3 contains 15 residues. Germline CDR1 reads DFQATT; CDR2 reads SNEGSKA (reference sequence). The CDR3, as DNA: TGCAGTGCTAGAGATTCTAGGACACCCCCAGATACGCAGTATTTT. Translated, it gives CSARDSRTPPDTQYF.

In its sample, this clonotype was seen a few times. CDR3: CASSLSEGGGTEAFF. The DNA of the CDR3 is TGTGCCAGCAGTTTATCTGAGGGAGGAGGCACTGAAGCTTTCTTT. The chain joins TRBV28 to TRBJ1-1; D gene ambiguous. The V and J ends lost 1 base and 4 bases respectively, with 13 bases between them. This CDR3 region has 15 residues. The germline CDR1 and CDR2 sequences are MDHEN and SYDVKM. The whole variable domain, remainder taken from reference TRBV28 and TRBJ1-1, is DVKVTQSSRYLVKRTGEKVFLECVQDMDHENMFWYRQDPGLGLRLIYFSYDVKMKEKGDIPEGYSVSREKKERFSLILESASTNQTSMYLCASSLSEGGGTEAFFGQGTRLTVV.

In this sample, this clonotype turned up many times. This chain links TRBV7-8 with TRBJ2-1, with TRBD2 identical over 11 bases. This CDR3 spans 14 amino acids. Germline V gives CDR1 SGHVS, CDR2 FQNEAQ. The trim removed 3 bases at V and 7 bases at J, leaving 2 bases unmatched. CDR3 nucleotides: TGTGCCAGCAGCTTGGGGACTAGCGGTAATGAGCAGTTCTTC. This encodes CASSLGTSGNEQFF.

This clonotype was seen ten or more times. The chain joins TRBV7-6 to TRBJ2-5, with a tentative D call TRBD2 (6 bases). Per the germline V gene, CDR1 is SGHVS and CDR2 is FNYEAQ. V was clipped by 1 base and J by 2 bases, with 11 bases between them. The CDR3 totals 15 residues. CDR3 sequence: CASSLGRGGQETQYF. CDR3 nucleotide sequence: TGTGCCAGCAGCTTAGGACGTGGAGGGCAAGAGACCCAGTACTTC.

In its sample, this clonotype was seen a few times. This chain links TRBV12-3 or TRBV12-4 with TRBJ1-2, with TRBD1 as a possible D gene (5 bases). The CDR3 has 15 residues. Trimming removed 4 bases at V and 7 bases at J, with 19 bases between. CDR3: CASSSSETALSGYTF. The DNA of the CDR3 is TGTGCCAGCAGTTCCTCCGAGACAGCTCTCAGTGGCTACACCTTC.

This clonotype was recorded many times. The V gene is TRBV7-2, the J gene TRBJ1-2; D remains ambiguous. The CDR3 runs to 10 residues. Trimming pared 2 bases from V and 8 bases from J, leaving 3 bases between. Germline V gene sequence: CDR1 SGHTA, CDR2 FQGNSA. In nucleotides, the CDR3 is TGTGCCAGCAGCTTATACGGCTACACCTTC. Amino acids: CASSLYGYTF.

In this sample, this clonotype turned up a few times. The chain has TRBV30 and TRBJ1-6; D is undetermined. The V end was cut by 0 bases, the J end by 0 bases, with 6 bases between. The CDR3 sequence is 15 residues long. Per germline, CDR1 GTSNPN and CDR2 SVGIG (reference sequence). CDR3 nucleotide sequence: TGTGCCTGGAGTGTAGATAGCTCCTATAATTCACCCCTCCACTTT. Its translation is CAWSVDSSYNSPLHF.

Ten or more counts support this clonotype. The V call is TRBV12-3 or TRBV12-4, the J call TRBJ1-5, with D perhaps matching TRBD1 (6 bases). The V end lost 6 bases, the J end lost 1 base, and 13 bases lay between the germline ends. The CDR3 runs to 15 residues. DNA of the CDR3: TGTGCCAGCAGCCGTACGGACAGCAGCAATCAGCCCCAGCATTTT. It yields the protein CASSRTDSSNQPQHF.

This clonotype occurred a few times. This sequence joins TRBV7-9 and TRBJ2-1, with 10 bases lining up with TRBD2. This CDR3 is built from 16 residues. The ends lost 5 bases at V and 5 bases at J; junction bases unmatched: 9. Germline V lookup: CDR1 SEHNR, CDR2 FQNEAQ (reference sequence). The CDR3 protein is CASSPRLAGIDNEQFF. Written as DNA, the CDR3 is TGTGCCAGCAGCCCCCGACTAGCGGGTATTGACAATGAGCAGTTCTTC.

This clonotype was seen ten or more times. The chain carries TRBV7-9 and TRBJ2-1, with D perhaps TRBD2 (7 bases). With 3 bases removed from V and 5 bases from J, the gap between germline ends came to 14 bases. This CDR3 has 15 residues. In germline, CDR1 is SEHNR, CDR2 FQNEAQ (reference sequence). The CDR3 reads CASSLGGAINNEQFF. CDR3 bases: TGTGCCAGCAGCTTGGGGGGGGCCATAAACAATGAGCAGTTCTTC.

This clonotype was seen a single time. The chain is built from TRBV11-2 and TRBJ2-5; D might be TRBD1 or TRBD2, each matching 6 bases. The length of the CDR3 is 14 residues. CDR1 is SGHAT and CDR2 is FQNNGV in the germline V gene. Trimming pared 6 bases from V and 2 bases from J, leaving 13 bases between. The chain's CDR3 is CASSIRGLQETQYF. The CDR3 region has the DNA TGTGCCAGCAGTATTCGGGGGCTTCAAGAGACCCAGTACTTC.

V gene TRBV5-1 combines with J gene TRBJ2-1; D is unresolved. The length of the CDR3 is 15 residues. The germline V and J ends were trimmed by 4 bases and 1 base, with 12 bases remaining between them. Germline V gene sequence: CDR1 SGHRS, CDR2 YFSETQ. In DNA, the CDR3 is TGCGCCAGCAGCCCGGTCAGAGGATCCTACAATGAGCAGTTCTTC. Its protein is CASSPVRGSYNEQFF.

The chain recombines TRBV7-6 with TRBJ1-6; perhaps TRBD1 as D (6 bases). Trimming cost V 4 bases and J 4 bases, with 17 bases left between them. This CDR3 region has 17 residues. Germline CDR1 SGHVS, CDR2 FNYEAQ. The CDR3 here is CASSWPPGGLYNSPLHF. Here the CDR3 DNA reads TGTGCCAGCAGCTGGCCCCCCGGGGGGCTATATAATTCACCCCTCCACTTT.

The chain joins TRBV6-6 to TRBJ2-7, with 7 positions matching TRBD1. V lost 2 bases to trimming and J lost 3 bases; unmatched junction nucleotides: 13. The CDR3 consists of 17 residues. CDR1 is MNHNY, CDR2 SVGAGI, per germline (reference sequence). CDR3 DNA: TGTGCCAGCAGTTACGGAGGAGAGGGACAGCTTTACTACGAGCAGTACTTC. This translates into CASSYGGEGQLYYEQYF.

The chain has TRBV27 and TRBJ2-7, with 10 bases matching TRBD2. This CDR3 comprises 13 residues. V was clipped by 5 bases and J by 5 bases; unmatched bases: 3. Germline V gene lookup returns CDR1 MNHEY and CDR2 SMNVEV (reference sequence). CDR3 in amino acids: CASSPGLADEQYF. DNA for the CDR3: TGTGCCAGCAGTCCTGGACTAGCGGACGAGCAGTACTTC.

V and J are TRBV12-3 or TRBV12-4 and TRBJ2-7; D gene uncertain. This CDR3 is built from 13 residues. Trimming stripped 3 bases from V and 5 bases from J, with 11 bases between. CDR3 in DNA: TGTGCCAGCAGTTTTCAGACTGGGAACGAGCAGTACTTC. Its translation: CASSFQTGNEQYF.

The J gene is TRBJ2-3, the V gene TRBV6-6; 9 bases are shared with TRBD2. V lost 6 bases, J lost 3 bases, and 7 bases stayed unmatched. This CDR3 region has 15 residues. Germline CDR1 reads MNHNY; CDR2 reads SVGAGI (reference sequence). CDR3 region: CASSPPAGGTDTQYF. In nucleotides, the CDR3 is TGTGCCAGCAGCCCCCCCGCGGGAGGGACAGATACGCAGTATTTT.

The chain combines TRBV19 with TRBJ2-1, with 13 bases lining up with TRBD2. The germline gives CDR1 LNHDA, CDR2 SQIVND (reference sequence). The V gene end was trimmed by 5 bases and the J gene end by 10 bases; junction bases not matched to a gene: 5. This CDR3 is built from 14 residues. As DNA, the CDR3 is TGTGCCAGTAGTCTTGGGACTAGCGGGATCGAGCAGTTCTTC. This codes for CASSLGTSGIEQFF.

The V gene is TRBV4-1, the J gene TRBJ1-2; D is ambiguous. Trimming left V 3 bases short and J 6 bases short, with 17 bases between. The CDR3 has 15 residues. Germline V gene data show CDR1 as MGHRA and CDR2 as YSYEKL. The CDR3 nucleotides are TGCGCCAGCAGCCATGAGCCTGGGAACGTTGATGGCTACACCTTC. Encoded protein: CASSHEPGNVDGYTF.

The chain employs TRBV7-6 and TRBJ2-1, with 8 bases lining up with TRBD1. Losses at the gene ends were 6 bases for V and 0 bases for J; bases not matched to a gene: 4. This CDR3 is built from 15 residues. Germline CDR1 SGHVS, CDR2 FNYEAQ. The CDR3, as DNA: TGTGCCAGCAGTCGTACAGGGGGCTCCTACAATGAGCAGTTCTTC. It specifies CASSRTGGSYNEQFF. Using reference TRBV7-6 and TRBJ2-1 for the parts outside the CDR3, the full variable domain is GAGVSQSPRYKVTKRGQDVALRCDPISGHVSLYWYRQALGQGPEFLTYFNYEAQQDKSGLPNDRFSAERPEGSISTLTIQRTEQRDSAMYRCASSRTGGSYNEQFFGPGTRLTVL.